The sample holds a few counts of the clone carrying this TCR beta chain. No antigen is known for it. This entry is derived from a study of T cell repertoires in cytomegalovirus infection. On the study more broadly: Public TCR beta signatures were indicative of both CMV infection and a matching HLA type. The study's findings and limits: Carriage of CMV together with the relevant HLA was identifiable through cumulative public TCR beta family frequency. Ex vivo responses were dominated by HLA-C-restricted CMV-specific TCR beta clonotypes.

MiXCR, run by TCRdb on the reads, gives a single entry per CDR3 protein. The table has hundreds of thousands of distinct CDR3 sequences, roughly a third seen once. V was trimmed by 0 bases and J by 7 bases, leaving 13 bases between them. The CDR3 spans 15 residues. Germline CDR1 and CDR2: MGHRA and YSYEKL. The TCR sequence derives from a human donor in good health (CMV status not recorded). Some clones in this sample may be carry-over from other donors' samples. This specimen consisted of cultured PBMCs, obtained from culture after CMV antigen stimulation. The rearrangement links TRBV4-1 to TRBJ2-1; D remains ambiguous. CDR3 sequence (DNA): TGCGCCAGCAGCCAAGATCTTCGGGTTTTGAATGAGCAGTTCTTC. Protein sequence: CASSQDLRVLNEQFF.